Below, 19 T cell receptor beta chains from the same sample are listed, as sequenced in a study of T cells in Graves' hyperthyroidism and ophthalmopathy. RNA transcripts provided the source from which TCR beta CDR3 regions were amplified. The HTBI set primed first-round TCR CDR3 RT-PCR. TCRdb ran MiXCR on the multiplex PCR reads and lists one entry per CDR3 protein. Counted here are over 450,000 distinct CDR3 sequences, roughly 15% occurring once; the ten biggest clones make up approximately 15%. Sequenced input: blood. These TCRs come from a woman younger than 35 with Graves' ophthalmopathy.

The sample holds many counts of this clonotype. The rearrangement uses TRBV30 and TRBJ1-1, with a tentative D call TRBD1 (6 bases). This CDR3 comprises 14 residues. In germline, CDR1 is GTSNPN, CDR2 SVGIG (reference sequence). With 7 bases removed from V and 5 bases from J, the gap between germline ends came to 20 bases. The CDR3 region is CASQRGGGGTEAFF. In DNA form, the CDR3 reads TGTGCCTCCCAAAGAGGGGGTGGGGGTACTGAAGCTTTCTTT.

This clonotype was seen repeatedly, ten times or more. The chain joins TRBV2 to TRBJ1-3; D is perhaps TRBD1 (6 bases). The CDR3 has 15 amino acids. The V end was cut by 5 bases, the J end by 0 bases, with 11 bases between. Germline values: CDR1 SNHLY, CDR2 FYNNEI. CDR3 residues: CASSWDINSGNTIYF. DNA for the CDR3: TGTGCCAGCAGTTGGGACATCAACTCTGGAAACACCATATATTTT.

This clonotype was counted a few times. This sequence joins TRBV20-1 and TRBJ1-4; the match to TRBD1 covers 9 bases. Germline loops: CDR1 DFQATT, CDR2 SNEGSKA (reference sequence). The ends lost 5 bases at V and 4 bases at J; junction bases unmatched: 8. This CDR3 is built from 15 residues. In DNA form, the CDR3 reads TGCAGTGCTCGTCCCGGGACAGGGATTAATGAAAAACTGTTTTTT. Encoded protein: CSARPGTGINEKLFF.

This clonotype showed up many times. This sequence joins TRBV28 and TRBJ1-5, with D tentatively TRBD1 (5 bases). The germline gives CDR1 MDHEN, CDR2 SYDVKM. The CDR3 has 14 residues. V was pared by 6 bases and J by 2 bases, with 11 bases between. The CDR3: CASRGLVGNQPQHF. The DNA for the CDR3 is TGTGCCAGCAGGGGACTTGTGGGCAATCAGCCCCAGCATTTT.

This clonotype was counted ten times or more. The rearrangement uses TRBV7-8 and TRBJ1-4; D unresolved. This CDR3 is 14 amino acids long. V shed 3 bases and J shed 4 bases, with 9 bases lying between them. Germline V gene data show CDR1 as SGHVS and CDR2 as FQNEAQ. CDR3: CASSLGGGNEKLFF. CDR3 bases: TGTGCCAGCAGCTTGGGTGGAGGTAATGAAAAACTGTTTTTT.

Ten or more counts support this clonotype. The gene calls are TRBV13 and TRBJ1-5; 8 nucleotides agree with TRBD1. The junction had 1 base not matched to a gene; V was cut back by 0 bases and J by 6 bases. This CDR3 is built from 14 residues. Germline CDR1 is PRHDT and CDR2 is FYEKMQ (reference sequence). CDR3 sequence: CASSLGGQAQPQHF. The CDR3 nucleotides read TGTGCCAGCAGCTTAGGGGGACAGGCTCAGCCCCAGCATTTT.

This clonotype was counted many times. V gene TRBV30 combines with J gene TRBJ2-3; D may be TRBD1 (6 bases). The CDR3 length is 13 residues. V lost 4 bases and J 1 base, leaving 9 bases between the germline ends. Germline loops: CDR1 GTSNPN, CDR2 SVGIG (reference sequence). CDR3 nucleotide sequence: TGTGCCTGGAACTACAGGGGCACAGATACGCAGTATTTT. Its translation is CAWNYRGTDTQYF.

This clonotype was counted once. The chain is built from TRBV4-2 and TRBJ2-6; 11 nucleotides match TRBD1. This CDR3 spans 20 amino acids. The germline gives CDR1 LGHNA, CDR2 YNFKEQ. V gave up 1 base and J gave up 0 bases; unmatched junction bases: 8. In DNA form, the CDR3 reads TGTGCCAGCAGCCAAGTTGGCGGACAGGGGGCCCTCTCTGGGGCCAACGTCCTGACTTTC. Protein: CASSQVGGQGALSGANVLTF.

The V gene is TRBV6-1, the J gene TRBJ1-5; 9 bases align to TRBD1. Trimming took 5 bases from V and 6 from J; bases not matched to a gene: 8. This CDR3 region has 15 residues. Germline CDR1 reads MNHNS; CDR2 reads SASEGT. CDR3 in DNA: TGTGCCAGCAGTCCGGGACAGGGAGAATTTCAGCCCCAGCATTTT. Translating it yields CASSPGQGEFQPQHF.

J is TRBJ1-1 and V is TRBV2, with a possible D match to TRBD1 (5 bases). Germline values: CDR1 SNHLY, CDR2 FYNNEI. The V gene lost 7 bases and the J gene lost 3 bases, with 12 bases spanning the gap. This CDR3 is built from 13 residues. This CDR3 is CASNEGQDTEAFF. For the CDR3, the DNA is TGTGCCAGCAACGAGGGGCAGGACACTGAAGCTTTCTTT.

This clonotype was picked up a small number of times. The chain recombines TRBV2 with TRBJ2-1, with 9 bases fitting TRBD2. V was clipped by 6 bases and J by 3 bases; unmatched bases: 9. This CDR3 is built from 16 residues. In germline, CDR1 is SNHLY, CDR2 FYNNEI. The CDR3 DNA follows: TGTGCCAGCAGGGGTGTGGCGGGGGGGTACTACAATGAGCAGTTCTTC. It specifies CASRGVAGGYYNEQFF.

This clonotype was seen ten or more times. V usage is TRBV5-1 and J usage is TRBJ2-1, with a tentative D call TRBD2 (5 bases). Trimming stripped 0 bases from V and 4 bases from J, with 11 bases between. Germline loops: CDR1 SGHRS, CDR2 YFSETQ. The CDR3 runs 15 residues. CDR3 DNA sequence: TGCGCCAGCAGCTTGGGGGATACGGGATACAATGAGCAGTTCTTC. Encoded protein: CASSLGDTGYNEQFF.

This clonotype was seen repeatedly, ten times or more. The chain uses TRBV3-1 and TRBJ2-3; 7 bases match TRBD2. V shed 4 bases and J 0 bases; nucleotides not matched to a gene: 16. CDR1 is LGHDT, CDR2 YNNKEL, per germline (reference sequence). The CDR3 totals 19 residues. The CDR3 loop reads CASSPEIDRGDASTDTQYF. The CDR3 coding sequence is TGTGCCAGCAGCCCCGAGATTGATCGGGGGGACGCCAGCACAGATACGCAGTATTTT.

This clonotype has at least ten counts. The chain couples TRBV18 to TRBJ1-1; D not certain. This CDR3 has 12 residues. V was clipped by 1 base and J by 11 bases, with 11 bases between them. CDR1 is KGHSH and CDR2 is LQKENI in the germline V gene. The CDR3 reads CASSPQGAGAFF. DNA for the CDR3: TGTGCCAGCTCACCACAGGGAGCGGGGGCTTTCTTT.

This clonotype was observed at least ten times. The genes are TRBV3-1 and TRBJ1-6; D is uncertain. Trimming left V 1 base short and J 0 bases short, with 13 bases between. Germline V CDR1 and CDR2: LGHDT, YNNKEL (reference sequence). CDR3 size: 18 residues. This CDR3 is CASSQVWISSSYNSPLHF. CDR3 sequence (DNA): TGTGCCAGCAGCCAAGTGTGGATCTCCAGCTCCTATAATTCACCCCTCCACTTT.

This rearrangement joins TRBV9 to TRBJ2-2; no clear D. V was pared by 0 bases and J by 3 bases, with 6 bases between. Germline V CDR1 and CDR2: SGDLS, YYNGEE. This CDR3 comprises 14 residues. CDR3 protein: CASSVEMDTGELFF. CDR3 nucleotides: TGTGCCAGCAGCGTAGAGATGGACACCGGGGAGCTGTTTTTT.

The rearrangement uses TRBV2 and TRBJ2-5; 7 nucleotides line up with TRBD1. V gave up 7 bases and J gave up 1 base; unmatched junction bases: 6. In germline, CDR1 is SNHLY, CDR2 FYNNEI. This CDR3 contains 14 residues. Written as DNA, the CDR3 is TGTGCCAGCAAGCTATGGACAGGCCAAGAGACCCAGTACTTC. Protein product: CASKLWTGQETQYF.

This clonotype was seen a few times. J is TRBJ2-5 and V is TRBV9; no clear D. The germline CDR1 and CDR2 sequences are SGDLS and YYNGEE. CDR3 length equals 16 residues. The germline V and J ends were trimmed by 0 bases and 3 bases, with 15 bases remaining between them. The chain's CDR3 is CASSVALGFGEETQYF. CDR3 nucleotide sequence: TGTGCCAGCAGCGTAGCTCTCGGGTTTGGAGAAGAGACCCAGTACTTC.

This clonotype was picked up many times. The rearrangement joins TRBV7-3 to TRBJ2-1; maybe TRBD1 (5 bases). The germline V gene has CDR1 SGHTA and CDR2 FQGTGA. This CDR3 region has 14 residues. The V end was cut by 5 bases, the J end by 6 bases, with 14 bases between. The CDR3 protein is CASSQSGIGNEQFF. The CDR3 DNA is TGTGCCAGCAGCCAATCAGGGATAGGCAATGAGCAGTTCTTC.